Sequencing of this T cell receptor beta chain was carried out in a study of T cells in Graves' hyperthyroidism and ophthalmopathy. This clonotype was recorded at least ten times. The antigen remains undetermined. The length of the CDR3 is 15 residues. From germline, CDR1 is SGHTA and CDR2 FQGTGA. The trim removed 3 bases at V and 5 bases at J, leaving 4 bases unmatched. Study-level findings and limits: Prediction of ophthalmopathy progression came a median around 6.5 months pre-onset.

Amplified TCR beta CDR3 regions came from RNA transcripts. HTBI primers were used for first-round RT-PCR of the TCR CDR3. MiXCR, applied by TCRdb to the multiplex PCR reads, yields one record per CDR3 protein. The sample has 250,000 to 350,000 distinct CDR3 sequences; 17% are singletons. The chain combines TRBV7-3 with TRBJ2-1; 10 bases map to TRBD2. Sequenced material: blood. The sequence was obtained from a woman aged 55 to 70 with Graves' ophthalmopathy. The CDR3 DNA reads TGTGCCAGCAGCTTCCCTAGCGGGAGAAACAATGAGCAGTTCTTC. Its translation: CASSFPSGRNNEQFF.